This T cell receptor beta chain derives from a study of T cell responses to AZD1222 COVID-19 vaccine. The study, taken as a whole, reports: The study found Spike-specific TCR breadth and depth rose after two AZD1222 doses.

CDR3 size: 14 residues. Germline CDR1 is MNHEY and CDR2 is SMNVEV (reference sequence). V shed 3 bases and J shed 0 bases, with 8 bases lying between them. This clone appeared a single time. The antigen remains unidentified. Clones were sequenced by immunoSEQ multiplex PCR, and TCRdb holds only the in-frame ones, with some missing. Altogether about 130,000 clones are present, 85% to 95% being singletons, with the ten largest covering less than 6.5%. This material consisted of peripheral blood, taken on day 0 of AZD1222 vaccination. This chain uses TRBV27 with TRBJ1-1, with D possibly being TRBD1 (5 bases). This clonotype originated in an adult in good health. The CDR3 loop is CASSLARVNTEAFF. The CDR3 DNA reads TGTGCCAGCAGTTTGGCCAGGGTGAACACTGAAGCTTTCTTT.